These 26 T cell receptor beta chains were sequenced from one sample in a study of blood T cell repertoires in COVID-19. Some clones are missing from TCRdb's copy, which holds only in-frame ones; the method was immunoSEQ multiplex PCR. The sample holds hundreds of thousands of clones, around 86% seen once. The sample consisted of peripheral blood. These receptors were obtained from a woman in her 30s who had recovered from COVID-19.

This clone has just a few counts. The chain joins TRBV24-1 to TRBJ1-1; D not resolved. Trimming removed 3 bases from V and 7 bases from J, with 8 bases in between. CDR3 length: 12 residues. Germline V lookup: CDR1 KGHDR, CDR2 SFDVKD. This CDR3 reads CATSDPIGEAFF. DNA for the CDR3: TGTGCCACCAGTGATCCCATCGGTGAAGCTTTCTTT.

The chain uses TRBV29-1 and TRBJ2-2; the match to TRBD2 covers 7 bases. The CDR3 totals 12 residues. Per germline, CDR1 SQVTM and CDR2 ANQGSEA. V lost 6 bases to trimming and J lost 4 bases; unmatched junction nucleotides: 2. The CDR3 coding sequence is TGCAGCGTCGGGGGGAGCACCGGGGAGCTGTTTTTT. It specifies CSVGGSTGELFF.

The gene calls are TRBV19 and TRBJ2-2, with D unresolved. The CDR3 extends over 14 amino acids. CDR1 LNHDA and CDR2 SQIVND come from the germline V gene (reference sequence). Trimming shortened V by 5 bases and J by 3 bases, and 10 bases separated the two germline ends. Here the CDR3 reads CASSLRLHTGELFF. The CDR3, as DNA: TGTGCCAGTAGTTTAAGACTCCACACCGGGGAGCTGTTTTTT.

The rearrangement links TRBV27 to TRBJ2-3; 10 bases match TRBD2. With V trimmed by 1 base and J by 1 base, 5 bases remained unmatched. The CDR3 loop spans 17 amino acids. CDR1 and CDR2 from the germline V gene are MNHEY and SMNVEV (reference sequence). CDR3 in amino acids: CASSLLPGTSGTDTQYF. As DNA, the CDR3 is TGTGCCAGCAGTTTATTACCTGGGACTAGCGGCACAGATACGCAGTATTTT.

V gene TRBV27 combines with J gene TRBJ1-1, with D possibly TRBD1 on 5 matching bases. V lost 3 bases, J lost 6 bases, and 11 bases lay in between. The length of the CDR3 is 13 residues. Germline V gene data show CDR1 as MNHEY and CDR2 as SMNVEV (reference sequence). The CDR3 spells CASSFLGTPEAFF. The CDR3, as DNA: TGTGCCAGCAGTTTTCTTGGGACTCCTGAAGCTTTCTTT.

In its sample, this clone was seen a few times. The same CDR3 arises from other DNA sequences in this sample as well. The rearrangement joins TRBV5-1 to TRBJ2-7; 11 bases line up with TRBD1. The length of the CDR3 is 14 residues. Per germline, CDR1 SGHRS and CDR2 YFSETQ. Unmatched junction bases numbered 4, after V lost 4 bases and J lost 4 bases. In nucleotides, the CDR3 is TGCGCCAGCAGCCCCGGGACAGGGGGTTACGAGCAGTACTTC. Translated: CASSPGTGGYEQYF.

V usage is TRBV10-3 and J usage is TRBJ2-1; D perhaps matches TRBD1 (5 bases). Germline CDR1 ENHRY, CDR2 SYGVKD. The CDR3 extends over 16 amino acids. Trimming removed 4 bases from V and 4 bases from J, with 17 bases in between. The CDR3 spells CAISGQDSGYYNEQFF. In DNA form, the CDR3 reads TGTGCCATCAGTGGCCAAGACAGTGGATATTACAATGAGCAGTTCTTC.

The V and J genes are TRBV28 and TRBJ1-2, with 8 bases lining up with TRBD1. With V trimmed by 3 bases and J by 4 bases, 7 bases remained unmatched. CDR1 is MDHEN, CDR2 SYDVKM, per germline. This CDR3 spans 15 amino acids. The CDR3 is CASSFSGQGGYGYTF. DNA for the CDR3: TGTGCCAGCAGTTTCTCAGGACAGGGAGGCTATGGCTACACCTTC.

Of note for this clone: The sample holds other DNA sequences that translate to the same CDR3. The V gene is TRBV5-1, the J gene TRBJ2-7, with 7 positions matching TRBD2. The CDR3 has 15 amino acids. V was pared by 4 bases and J by 0 bases, with 7 bases of the junction left unmatched. Germline CDR1 and CDR2: SGHRS and YFSETQ. The CDR3 loop is CASSLGGDYSYEQYF. CDR3 bases: TGCGCCAGCAGCCTTGGAGGGGACTACTCCTACGAGCAGTACTTC.

The rearrangement uses TRBV5-1 and TRBJ2-7, with a tentative D call TRBD2 (5 bases). Germline-derived CDR1 and CDR2 are SGHRS and YFSETQ. V lost 2 bases and J lost 7, with 7 bases in between. CDR3 length: 11 amino acids. The CDR3 DNA is TGCGCCAGCAGCTTTCGGGAAGAGCAGTACTTC. This translates into CASSFREEQYF.

The chain recombines TRBV7-2 with TRBJ2-7; TRBD2 aligns across 12 bases. V was pared by 5 bases and J by 3 bases, with 2 bases of the junction left unmatched. Looked up from germline, CDR1 is SGHTA and CDR2 is FQGNSA. The CDR3 runs to 14 residues. CDR3 sequence: CASSATSGGYEQYF. For the CDR3, the DNA is TGTGCCAGCAGCGCGACTAGCGGGGGCTACGAGCAGTACTTC.

The J gene is TRBJ2-2, the V gene TRBV9; D gene unclear. Germline values: CDR1 SGDLS, CDR2 YYNGEE. V lost 0 bases to trimming and J lost 2 bases, with 8 bases between them. This CDR3 spans 15 amino acids. The DNA for the CDR3 is TGTGCCAGCAGCGTAGGCCCAGTCAACACCGGGGAGCTGTTTTTT. Translating it yields CASSVGPVNTGELFF.

This chain uses TRBV2 with TRBJ2-2, with 8 bases identical to TRBD1. V was pared by 5 bases and J by 4 bases, with 9 bases of the junction left unmatched. The germline gives CDR1 SNHLY, CDR2 FYNNEI. The CDR3 consists of 16 residues. The CDR3 bases are TGTGCCAGCAGTCTGACAGGGGCCGGAGGCACCGGGGAGCTGTTTTTT. Its protein is CASSLTGAGGTGELFF.

V and J are TRBV3-1 (or the pseudogene TRBV3-2) and TRBJ2-2; TRBD2 matches 14 bases. V was pared by 4 bases and J by 1 base, with 5 bases of the junction left unmatched. Germline lookup yields CDR1 LGHDT and CDR2 YNNKEL (reference sequence). CDR3 length: 18 amino acids. CDR3 in amino acids: CASSRRLAGGRNTGELFF. The CDR3 DNA follows: TGTGCCAGCAGCCGACGACTAGCGGGGGGGCGGAACACCGGGGAGCTGTTTTTT.

V is TRBV2 and J is TRBJ2-1, with 10 bases that match TRBD2. CDR3 length: 16 amino acids. Germline lookup yields CDR1 SNHLY and CDR2 FYNNEI. The junction had 2 bases not matched to a gene; V was cut back by 3 bases and J by 0 bases. The CDR3 DNA is TGTGCCAGCAGTGACCCTAGCGGGAGCTCCTACAATGAGCAGTTCTTC. Translation: CASSDPSGSSYNEQFF.

This clone was recorded once. This rearrangement joins TRBV5-4 to TRBJ1-4, with D possibly being TRBD1 (5 bases). Trimming cost V 0 bases and J 6 bases, with 9 bases left between them. CDR1 SGHNT and CDR2 YYREEE come from the germline V gene (reference sequence). This CDR3 contains 14 residues. As DNA, the CDR3 is TGTGCCAGCAGCTTGGGGGGGGTGGATGAAAAACTGTTTTTT. This sequence encodes CASSLGGVDEKLFF.

Only one count was recorded for this clone. The rearrangement joins TRBV9 to TRBJ2-1; unclear D gene. CDR3 size: 13 residues. The V gene's germline CDR1 is SGDLS and CDR2 YYNGEE. Trimming took off 0 bases at V and 7 bases at J, with 8 bases between the two ends. The CDR3 DNA sequence: TGTGCCAGCAGCGTAGAACCCAGAAATGAGCAGTTCTTC. Its protein product is CASSVEPRNEQFF.

This chain links TRBV9 with TRBJ2-3; D possibly corresponds to TRBD2 (6 bases). CDR3 length equals 15 residues. CDR1 and CDR2 (germline): SGDLS, YYNGEE. Trimming took 0 bases from V and 3 from J, leaving 11 bases between them. In DNA form, the CDR3 reads TGTGCCAGCAGCGTAGTGGCGGGACCTACAGATACGCAGTATTTT. Protein product: CASSVVAGPTDTQYF.

This clone was counted many times. V and J are TRBV10-3 and TRBJ2-1; D uncertain. V was trimmed by 2 bases and J by 0 bases, leaving 11 bases between them. Germline lookup yields CDR1 ENHRY and CDR2 SYGVKD. This CDR3 has 16 residues. CDR3 loop: CAISETTQYSYNEQFF. DNA for the CDR3: TGTGCCATCAGTGAGACTACTCAGTACTCCTACAATGAGCAGTTCTTC.

The V and J genes are TRBV6-5 and TRBJ1-6; tentatively, D is TRBD1 (6 bases). The CDR3 has 16 amino acids. The V end lost 2 bases, the J end lost 10 bases, and 18 bases lay between the germline ends. Per germline, CDR1 MNHEY and CDR2 SVGAGI. The CDR3 region is CASSYGSTGYRSPLHF. The DNA of the CDR3 is TGTGCCAGCAGTTACGGATCTACAGGGTATAGGTCACCCCTCCACTTT.

The chain couples TRBV6-6 to TRBJ1-2; D is ambiguous. The V end lost 6 bases, the J end lost 4 bases, and 9 bases lay between the germline ends. This CDR3 has 12 residues. The germline gives CDR1 MNHNY, CDR2 SVGAGI (reference sequence). CDR3 residues: CASSPRGYGYTF. The CDR3 DNA sequence: TGTGCCAGCAGCCCCCGGGGCTATGGCTACACCTTC.

This clone was seen only once. V usage is TRBV7-8 and J usage is TRBJ1-6; D is possibly TRBD1 (5 bases). Germline values: CDR1 SGHVS, CDR2 FQNEAQ. This CDR3 comprises 13 residues. Trimming removed 3 bases from V and 9 bases from J, with 9 bases in between. This CDR3 is CASSFRQGSPLHF. For the CDR3, the DNA is TGTGCCAGCAGCTTCAGGCAGGGTTCACCCCTCCACTTT.

The gene calls are TRBV2 and TRBJ1-1; 9 nucleotides align to TRBD1. Per germline, CDR1 SNHLY and CDR2 FYNNEI. V shed 5 bases, J shed 10 bases, and the junction held 14 bases outside the gene matches. This CDR3 is built from 15 residues. Written as DNA, the CDR3 is TGTGCCAGCAGTAGTTTGGGACAGGGATACGTTGCAGCTTTCTTT. Translated: CASSSLGQGYVAAFF.

The rearrangement links TRBV6-5 to TRBJ1-1; tentatively, D is TRBD1 (5 bases). The V and J ends lost 2 bases and 2 bases respectively, with 6 bases between them. The CDR3 is made up of 13 amino acids. Germline values: CDR1 MNHEY, CDR2 SVGAGI. This CDR3 reads CASSYQGNTEAFF. The CDR3 DNA reads TGTGCCAGCAGTTACCAGGGTAACACTGAAGCTTTCTTT.

The chain joins TRBV28 to TRBJ1-5; TRBD1 is a possible D gene (5 bases). CDR1 and CDR2 (germline): MDHEN, SYDVKM. V lost 7 bases to trimming and J lost 8 bases, with 15 bases between them. The CDR3 spans 13 residues. CDR3 sequence: CASKKQALEPQHF. CDR3 DNA sequence: TGTGCCAGCAAGAAACAGGCCCTAGAGCCCCAGCATTTT.

V and J are TRBV28 and TRBJ2-7; D is unclear. This CDR3 spans 10 amino acids. CDR1 and CDR2 (germline): MDHEN, SYDVKM. V dropped 8 bases and J dropped 4 bases, with 6 bases sitting between them. Written as DNA, the CDR3 is TGTGCCAGCGGCAATTACGAGCAGTACTTC. Its protein product is CASGNYEQYF.